These 25 T cell receptor beta chains were all obtained from the same sample, sequenced in a study of technical replicates of blood from several donors. TCRdb keeps only in-frame clones here, not all; method: immunoSEQ multiplex PCR. The table includes around 72,000 clones, roughly nine tenths detected once. The sequenced material came from T cells isolated from PBMCs. These TCRs come from a human donor in good health.

The CDR3 loop reads CASSSSTGVGETQYF. The CDR3 DNA reads TGTGCCAGCAGCTCCTCAACCGGGGTAGGGGAGACCCAGTACTTC. The chain has TRBV7-3 and TRBJ2-5, with D tentatively TRBD2 (5 bases). Germline V gene lookup returns CDR1 SGHTA and CDR2 FQGTGA. This CDR3 is 15 amino acids long. V was shortened by 4 bases and J by 5 bases, with 17 bases between the two germline ends.

This clone was detected a few times. This chain links TRBV2 with TRBJ2-7; weak D call: TRBD1 (5 bases). CDR1 and CDR2 (germline): SNHLY, FYNNEI. The V gene lost 6 bases and the J gene lost 4 bases, with 10 bases spanning the gap. CDR3 size: 12 residues. CDR3 DNA sequence: TGTGCCAGCAGATCAGGGCTGTACGAGCAGTACTTC. It codes for CASRSGLYEQYF.

V gene TRBV27 combines with J gene TRBJ1-1; no reliable D call. CDR3 length: 15 amino acids. V lost 2 bases and J lost 1, with 11 bases in between. Germline CDR1 and CDR2: MNHEY and SMNVEV (reference sequence). For the CDR3, the DNA is TGTGCCAGCAGTTTAAAAGAGAACCCGAACACTGAAGCTTTCTTT. Translated, it gives CASSLKENPNTEAFF.

The chain is built from TRBV5-8 and TRBJ1-4; the match to TRBD1 covers 8 bases. This CDR3 comprises 17 residues. V shed 5 bases and J 3 bases; nucleotides not matched to a gene: 12. The V gene's germline CDR1 is SGHTS and CDR2 YDEGEE. Written as DNA, the CDR3 is TGTGCCAGCAGTCTTGGGGACAGGATCCGAGCTAATGAAAAACTGTTTTTT. Its protein product is CASSLGDRIRANEKLFF.

This chain joins TRBV5-4 and TRBJ2-4; D gene ambiguous. The CDR3 length is 14 residues. Germline-derived CDR1 and CDR2 are SGHNT and YYREEE (reference sequence). Trimming stripped 1 base from V and 3 bases from J, with 8 bases between. The CDR3 DNA sequence: TGTGCCAGCAGCTTGTTGAGTGACAAAAACATTCAGTACTTC. This codes for CASSLLSDKNIQYF.

V is TRBV28 and J is TRBJ2-1; 7 bases are a match to TRBD1. The germline gives CDR1 MDHEN, CDR2 SYDVKM. Losses at the gene ends were 6 bases for V and 5 bases for J; bases not matched to a gene: 4. The CDR3 sequence is 13 residues long. This CDR3 reads CASSAGGNNEQFF. CDR3 bases: TGTGCCAGCAGCGCAGGGGGTAACAATGAGCAGTTCTTC.

The count of this clone is one. The chain recombines TRBV4-3 with TRBJ2-1, with 8 bases lining up with TRBD1. CDR1 and CDR2 from the germline V gene are LGHNA and YSLEER. The V and J ends lost 0 bases and 8 bases, in that order; junction bases with no gene match: 12. The CDR3 has 17 residues. In DNA form, the CDR3 reads TGCGCCAGCAGCCAAGATGTCCAGGACAGGGTCCAAGATGAGCAGTTCTTC. This translates into CASSQDVQDRVQDEQFF.

The chain recombines TRBV9 with TRBJ2-7, with TRBD2 as a possible D gene (6 bases). The CDR3 is made up of 14 amino acids. The V end lost 0 bases, the J end lost 3 bases, and 10 bases lay between the germline ends. Germline V gene sequence: CDR1 SGDLS, CDR2 YYNGEE. Written as DNA, the CDR3 is TGTGCCAGCAGCGTAGGCGGGACCCACTACGAGCAGTACTTC. Protein sequence: CASSVGGTHYEQYF.

The gene calls are TRBV28 and TRBJ2-1, with 8 bases matching TRBD2. V lost 3 bases to trimming and J lost 10 bases; unmatched junction nucleotides: 11. Looked up from germline, CDR1 is MDHEN and CDR2 is SYDVKM. This CDR3 has 15 residues. CDR3 amino acids: CASSFLGLVFGEQFF. The CDR3 region has the DNA TGTGCCAGCAGTTTTCTGGGACTAGTCTTCGGGGAGCAGTTCTTC.

The chain has TRBV7-2 and TRBJ2-5, with 14 bases lining up with TRBD2. CDR3 length equals 16 residues. Germline CDR1 SGHTA, CDR2 FQGNSA. V lost 5 bases, J lost 2 bases, and 4 bases stayed unmatched. The DNA for the CDR3 is TGTGCCAGCAGCAAGGGACTAGCGGGAGTACAAGAGACCCAGTACTTC. It specifies CASSKGLAGVQETQYF.

This sequence joins TRBV6-4 and TRBJ2-2; D remains ambiguous. CDR3 length equals 13 residues. Trimming removed 2 bases from V and 5 bases from J, with 6 bases in between. Germline assignment: CDR1 MRHNA and CDR2 SNTAGT. The CDR3 DNA reads as TGTGCCAGCAGTGACCATCGGACCGGGGAGCTGTTTTTT. Translating gives CASSDHRTGELFF.

This chain links TRBV19 with TRBJ1-1; no reliable D call. Germline V gene lookup returns CDR1 LNHDA and CDR2 SQIVND (reference sequence). The CDR3 loop spans 12 amino acids. V lost 5 bases and J 8 bases, leaving 12 bases between the germline ends. CDR3: CASSQRGYEAFF. In DNA, the CDR3 is TGTGCCAGTAGTCAACGGGGTTACGAAGCTTTCTTT.

The chain recombines TRBV7-2 with TRBJ1-3; D might be TRBD1 (5 bases). V was trimmed by 3 bases and J by 2 bases, leaving 8 bases between them. The germline V gene has CDR1 SGHTA and CDR2 FQGNSA. This CDR3 region has 14 residues. CDR3 sequence (DNA): TGTGCCAGCAGCTTCCGGGGGACTGGAAACACCATATATTTT. Protein product: CASSFRGTGNTIYF.

This clone appeared once. This sequence joins TRBV7-6 and TRBJ2-7; D is unclear. Looked up from germline, CDR1 is SGHVS and CDR2 is FNYEAQ. The V end was cut by 4 bases, the J end by 3 bases, with 10 bases between. The CDR3 spans 13 residues. The DNA of the CDR3 is TGTGCCAGCAGCTCCGGTCCGAACTACGAGCAGTACTTC. Encoded protein: CASSSGPNYEQYF.

V and J are TRBV5-6 and TRBJ2-1, with D perhaps TRBD1 (6 bases). Germline-derived CDR1 and CDR2 are SGHDT and YYEEEE. Trimming removed 2 bases at V and 9 bases at J, with 21 bases between. There are 16 residues in the CDR3. The CDR3 region has the DNA TGTGCCAGCAGCTTTTATGGGGACCCCGAAGGGGGTGAGCAGTTCTTC. It encodes CASSFYGDPEGGEQFF. The whole variable domain, filled in from reference TRBV5-6 and TRBJ2-1, reads DAGVTQSPTHLIKTRGQQVTLRCSPKSGHDTVSWYQQALGQGPQFIFQYYEEEERQRGNFPDRFSGHQFPNYSSELNVNALLLGDSALYLCASSFYGDPEGGEQFFGPGTRLTVL.

This chain joins TRBV11-2 and TRBJ2-3; 7 bases are shared with TRBD2. CDR1 and CDR2 from the germline V gene are SGHAT and FQNNGV. V lost 4 bases and J lost 2; bases outside the gene matches: 3. CDR3 length equals 14 residues. For the CDR3, the DNA is TGTGCCAGCAGCTGGGGAGGGGTCACAGATACGCAGTATTTT. It specifies CASSWGGVTDTQYF.

The J gene is TRBJ1-1, the V gene TRBV19; 8 positions match TRBD1. This CDR3 contains 13 residues. Germline V lookup: CDR1 LNHDA, CDR2 SQIVND (reference sequence). V lost 6 bases and J lost 5; bases outside the gene matches: 5. The CDR3 sequence: CASRQQGGTEAFF. CDR3 DNA sequence: TGTGCCAGTAGGCAACAGGGGGGGACTGAAGCTTTCTTT.

This chain links TRBV5-1 with TRBJ2-1; 7 positions agree with TRBD2. The V segment lost 5 bases and the J segment 3 bases; nucleotides outside the gene matches: 17. CDR1 and CDR2 (germline): SGHRS, YFSETQ. The CDR3 runs to 18 residues. CDR3 protein: CASSSNPSGGSFYNEQFF. The DNA for the CDR3 is TGCGCCAGCAGTAGTAATCCTAGCGGTGGGTCTTTCTACAATGAGCAGTTCTTC. The full variable domain, completed using reference TRBV5-1 and TRBJ2-1, is KAGVTQTPRYLIKTRGQQVTLSCSPISGHRSVSWYQQTPGQGLQFLFEYFSETQRNKGNFPGRFSGRQFSNSRSEMNVSTLELGDSALYLCASSSNPSGGSFYNEQFFGPGTRLTVL.

DNA of the CDR3: TGTGCCAGCGGGACACAGGGCACTAATGAAAAACTGTTTTTT. This sequence encodes CASGTQGTNEKLFF. The J gene is TRBJ1-4, the V gene TRBV28, with D maybe TRBD1 (6 bases). Germline assignment: CDR1 MDHEN and CDR2 SYDVKM. V was pared by 8 bases and J by 2 bases, with 12 bases between. The CDR3 totals 14 residues.

The rearrangement uses TRBV28 and TRBJ2-7, with a tentative D call TRBD1 (7 bases). Trimming took off 5 bases at V and 4 bases at J, with 24 bases between the two ends. Germline assignment: CDR1 MDHEN and CDR2 SYDVKM. The CDR3 sequence is 17 residues long. The CDR3: CASSPNTNRGGRYEQYF. The CDR3 nucleotides read TGTGCCAGCAGTCCGAACACCAACAGGGGAGGTAGATACGAGCAGTACTTC.

The chain joins TRBV4-1 to TRBJ1-1; no reliable D call. CDR1 and CDR2 (germline): MGHRA, YSYEKL. The CDR3 consists of 14 residues. Between the trimmed V and J ends, which lost 1 base and 4 bases, there was a span of 10 bases. The chain's CDR3 is CASSQGQRATEAFF. The CDR3 nucleotides read TGCGCCAGCAGCCAAGGGCAGAGGGCCACTGAAGCTTTCTTT.

This chain joins TRBV28 and TRBJ1-3; a possible D gene is TRBD1 (5 bases). The V end lost 6 bases, the J end lost 1 base, and 10 bases lay between the germline ends. Looked up from germline, CDR1 is MDHEN and CDR2 is SYDVKM. The CDR3 totals 14 residues. CDR3 sequence: CASRTQGSGNTIYF. The DNA of the CDR3 is TGTGCCAGCAGGACTCAGGGTTCTGGAAACACCATATATTTT.

V gene TRBV10-2 combines with J gene TRBJ1-2; 8 bases align to TRBD1. CDR1 and CDR2 (germline): WSHSY, SAAADI. The CDR3 extends over 13 amino acids. V lost 10 bases to trimming and J lost 0 bases; unmatched junction nucleotides: 4. The CDR3 protein is CAIEDRANYGYTF. The CDR3 region has the DNA TGCGCCATTGAGGACAGGGCTAACTATGGCTACACCTTC.

The V gene is TRBV9, the J gene TRBJ2-1, with TRBD2 matching 8 bases. The CDR3 sequence is 16 residues long. CDR1 SGDLS and CDR2 YYNGEE come from the germline V gene. After removal of 4 bases from V and 2 bases from J, the junction contained 8 bases not matched to a gene. The CDR3 loop is CASSLKREGPYNEQFF. The CDR3, as DNA: TGTGCCAGCAGCCTCAAACGGGAGGGCCCCTACAATGAGCAGTTCTTC.

As to this clone: Relative to the germline gene, one junction end is altered; a read error may explain this. The chain recombines TRBV11-2 with TRBJ2-1; 8 bases are shared with TRBD1. The CDR3 has 13 residues. Germline lookup yields CDR1 SGHAT and CDR2 FQNNGV. The CDR3 region is CASSLKLGQDWIF. In nucleotides, the CDR3 is TGTGCCAGCAGCTTAAAATTGGGACAGGACTGGATCTTC.